These 14 T cell receptor beta chains share one sample of origin, sequenced in a study of control samples from healthy donors and cancer patients. Data came from immunoSEQ multiplex PCR; TCRdb stores just in-frame clones and leaves some out. Among some 150,000 clones listed, roughly 94% were seen once. The sequenced material came from blood. These receptor sequences come from a man in his forties in good health.

The rearrangement links TRBV7-2 to TRBJ1-1; perhaps TRBD1 as D (5 bases). The germline V and J ends were trimmed by 1 base and 0 bases, with 6 bases remaining between them. CDR3 size: 14 residues. From germline, CDR1 is SGHTA and CDR2 FQGNSA. CDR3 nucleotides: TGTGCCAGCAGCTTAGGGGGGGTGAACACTGAAGCTTTCTTT. Its translation is CASSLGGVNTEAFF. The full variable domain, rest sourced from reference TRBV7-2 and TRBJ1-1, is GAGVSQSPSNKVTEKGKDVELRCDPISGHTALYWYRQSLGQGLEFLIYFQGNSAPDKSGLPSDRFSAERTGGSVSTLTIQRTQQEDSAVYLCASSLGGVNTEAFFGQGTRLTVV.

The CDR3 DNA reads as TGTGCCAGCAGTTGGAGTCCAGGGTCCTACGAGCAGTACTTC. Translated, it gives CASSWSPGSYEQYF. This rearrangement joins TRBV27 to TRBJ2-7; maybe TRBD1 (5 bases). The CDR3 runs to 14 residues. Trimming left V 4 bases short and J 1 base short, with 11 bases between. Germline V gene data show CDR1 as MNHEY and CDR2 as SMNVEV (reference sequence).

The rearrangement uses TRBV18 and TRBJ1-5; D is undetermined. The CDR3 is 14 amino acids. V gave up 4 bases and J gave up 7 bases, with 14 bases separating them. Germline CDR1 reads KGHSH; CDR2 reads LQKENI. The CDR3 region is CASSLLDQNQPQHF. The CDR3 nucleotides read TGTGCCAGCTCACTATTAGACCAAAACCAGCCCCAGCATTTT.

Comments on this clone: Additional DNA sequences in this sample encode the identical CDR3. V and J are TRBV7-2 and TRBJ2-3; D gene ambiguous. CDR3 size: 12 residues. The germline V gene encodes CDR1 SGHTA and CDR2 FQGNSA. The V gene lost 3 bases and the J gene lost 2 bases, with 3 bases spanning the gap. The CDR3 DNA is TGTGCCAGCAGCTTCTTCACAGATACGCAGTATTTT. Translating gives CASSFFTDTQYF.

The chain has TRBV6-5 and TRBJ1-1; D gene ambiguous. Trimming stripped 4 bases from V and 11 bases from J, with 14 bases between. The CDR3 is 12 residues long. Germline CDR1 MNHEY, CDR2 SVGAGI. CDR3 residues: CASSSLTLGAFF. CDR3 nucleotide sequence: TGTGCCAGCAGTTCCCTCACCTTGGGTGCTTTCTTT.

The rearrangement uses TRBV7-2 and TRBJ2-7; 8 bases are shared with TRBD1. CDR1 SGHTA and CDR2 FQGNSA come from the germline V gene. This CDR3 region has 13 residues. Unmatched junction bases numbered 0, after V lost 3 bases and J lost 2 bases. This CDR3 is CASSLDRAYEQYF. CDR3 coding DNA: TGTGCCAGCAGCTTGGACAGGGCCTACGAGCAGTACTTC. The full variable domain, in which reference TRBV7-2 and TRBJ2-7 provide the parts outside the CDR3, is GAGVSQSPSNKVTEKGKDVELRCDPISGHTALYWYRQSLGQGLEFLIYFQGNSAPDKSGLPSDRFSAERTGGSVSTLTIQRTQQEDSAVYLCASSLDRAYEQYFGPGTRLTVT.

To note about this clone: The sample has other DNA sequences that encode this CDR3 too. The V call is TRBV20-1, the J call TRBJ1-2, with a weak D call TRBD1 (6 bases). Germline V gene lookup returns CDR1 DFQATT and CDR2 SNEGSKA (reference sequence). The CDR3 loop spans 10 amino acids. V lost 7 bases, J lost 4 bases, and 7 bases lay in between. The CDR3 region is CSVDSYGYTF. CDR3 coding DNA: TGCAGTGTGGACAGCTATGGCTACACCTTC.

This clone was seen a single time. The genes are TRBV5-4 and TRBJ1-1; D may be TRBD1 (6 bases). The CDR3 has 16 amino acids. The ends were cut back, 0 bases at V and 4 bases at J, with 16 bases in the middle. CDR1 is SGHNT, CDR2 YYREEE, per germline (reference sequence). CDR3 sequence (DNA): TGTGCCAGCAGCTTGGAGGGGGGGAGGGTAGGCACTGAAGCTTTCTTT. Translated, it gives CASSLEGGRVGTEAFF.

The chain is built from TRBV28 and TRBJ2-3; D is possibly TRBD1 (5 bases). Germline V gives CDR1 MDHEN, CDR2 SYDVKM. This CDR3 comprises 15 residues. The germline V and J ends were trimmed by 6 bases and 1 base, with 14 bases remaining between them. As DNA, the CDR3 is TGTGCCAGCAGCCAACAGGAGAGCGGCACAGATACGCAGTATTTT. Its translation is CASSQQESGTDTQYF.

J is TRBJ1-6 and V is TRBV21-1. TRBV21-1 is shown as a pseudogene. The CDR3 totals 12 residues. Here the CDR3 DNA reads TGTGCCACTGGGAACAGTAATTCACCCCTCCACTTT. Its translation: CATGNSNSPLHF.

This clone was observed once. The chain uses TRBV9 and TRBJ1-1; D is unclear. The germline CDR1 and CDR2 sequences are SGDLS and YYNGEE. Trimming pared 3 bases from V and 5 bases from J, leaving 17 bases between. The CDR3 is 15 residues long. The CDR3 loop reads CASSEGPEGWTEAFF. CDR3 DNA: TGTGCCAGCAGCGAGGGCCCAGAAGGTTGGACTGAAGCTTTCTTT. Using reference TRBV9 and TRBJ1-1 for the parts outside the CDR3, the full variable domain is DSGVTQTPKHLITATGQRVTLRCSPRSGDLSVYWYQQSLDQGLQFLIQYYNGEERAKGNILERFSAQQFPDLHSELNLSSLELGDSALYFCASSEGPEGWTEAFFGQGTRLTVV.

The chain recombines TRBV29-1 with TRBJ1-2; 9 bases match TRBD1. The CDR3 sequence is 13 residues long. Germline lookup yields CDR1 SQVTM and CDR2 ANQGSEA. The trim removed 7 bases at V and 6 bases at J, leaving 9 bases unmatched. The CDR3 loop reads CSAQGQGMNGYTF. The CDR3 bases are TGCAGCGCGCAGGGACAGGGCATGAATGGCTACACCTTC.

The chain carries TRBV25-1 and TRBJ1-1; D not certain. The germline V gene has CDR1 MGHDK and CDR2 SYGVNS. V was clipped by 1 base and J by 0 bases, with 9 bases between them. The CDR3 has 15 amino acids. In DNA form, the CDR3 reads TGTGCCAGCAGTGAATCACGGGCTATGAACACTGAAGCTTTCTTT. Translated, it gives CASSESRAMNTEAFF.

This clone was recorded once. The chain carries TRBV27 and TRBJ1-6; D ambiguous. Trimming pared 1 base from V and 5 bases from J, leaving 3 bases between. CDR3 length equals 13 residues. The germline CDR1 and CDR2 sequences are MNHEY and SMNVEV (reference sequence). The CDR3 nucleotides are TGTGCCAGCAGTTTATGGCATAATTCACCCCTCCACTTT. Its protein is CASSLWHNSPLHF.